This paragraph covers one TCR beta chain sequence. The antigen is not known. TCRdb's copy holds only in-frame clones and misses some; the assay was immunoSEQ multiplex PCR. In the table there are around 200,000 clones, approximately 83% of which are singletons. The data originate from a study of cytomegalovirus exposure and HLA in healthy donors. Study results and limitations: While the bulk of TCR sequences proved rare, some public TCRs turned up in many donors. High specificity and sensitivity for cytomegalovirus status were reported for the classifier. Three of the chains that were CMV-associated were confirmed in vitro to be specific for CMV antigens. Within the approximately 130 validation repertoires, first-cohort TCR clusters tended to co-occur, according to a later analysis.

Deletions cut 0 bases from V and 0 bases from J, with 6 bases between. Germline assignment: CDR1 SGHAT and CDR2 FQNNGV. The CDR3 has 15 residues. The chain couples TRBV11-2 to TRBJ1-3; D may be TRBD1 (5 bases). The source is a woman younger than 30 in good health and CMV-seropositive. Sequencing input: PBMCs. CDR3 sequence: CASSLDQGSGNTIYF. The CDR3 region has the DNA TGTGCCAGCAGCTTAGATCAGGGCTCTGGAAACACCATATATTTT.